The 4 T cell receptor beta chains reported below all come from one sample, sequenced in a study of blood T cells in healthy people across ages. Using a J-beta primer mix together with a sample-barcoded 5' primer, a second PCR was run for roughly 6 to 11 cycles. TCRdb passed the 5' RACE reads through MiXCR, listing each CDR3 protein once. This table has about 1.1 million distinct CDR3 sequences, around two fifths appearing once. What was sequenced was blood. The receptor set was obtained from a man aged 18 to 35 in good health.

This clonotype was seen a few times. The V call is TRBV5-8, the J call TRBJ2-3; D may be TRBD1 (5 bases). Trimming pared 0 bases from V and 3 bases from J, leaving 11 bases between. Germline V gene data show CDR1 as SGHTS and CDR2 as YDEGEE. The CDR3 has 15 amino acids. DNA of the CDR3: TGTGCCAGCAGCTTGGTTTCTGCAGGGACAGATACGCAGTATTTT. Its translation: CASSLVSAGTDTQYF.

Here the CDR3 reads CSARDDVASYNSPLHF. The CDR3 bases are TGCAGTGCTAGAGACGACGTAGCCTCCTATAATTCACCCCTCCACTTT. The J gene is TRBJ1-6, the V gene TRBV20-1; D gene uncertain. The CDR3 is made up of 16 amino acids. The V gene's germline CDR1 is DFQATT and CDR2 SNEGSKA (reference sequence). Trimming shortened V by 0 bases and J by 0 bases, and 9 bases separated the two germline ends.

This clonotype was seen only a few times. The chain uses TRBV4-3 and TRBJ2-4; D not resolved. This CDR3 contains 14 residues. Trimming removed 4 bases from V and 3 bases from J, with 10 bases in between. Germline CDR1 and CDR2: LGHNA and YSLEER. The CDR3 loop reads CASSPSFVKNIQYF. CDR3 DNA sequence: TGCGCCAGCAGCCCGAGTTTCGTCAAAAACATTCAGTACTTC.

The chain carries TRBV14 and TRBJ1-1; D is unresolved. The ends were cut back, 3 bases at V and 1 base at J, with 12 bases in the middle. This CDR3 comprises 15 residues. Germline V gene lookup returns CDR1 SGHDN and CDR2 FVKESK. The CDR3 loop is CASSQLSRANTEAFF. The CDR3, as DNA: TGTGCCAGCAGCCAGCTGTCGCGGGCGAACACTGAAGCTTTCTTT.